This T cell receptor beta chain was obtained from a study of blood T cell repertoires in COVID-19. Overall study: Material from acute and convalescent COVID-19 was sourced from the United States, Italy and Spain. From T cells, B-cell-depleted T cells, or PBMCs came the material, which was cDNA or gDNA.

Per the authors' pipeline: Amplified reference gene primers provided the basis for estimating nucleated cell counts. TCRdb's table, derived via immunoSEQ multiplex PCR, lists solely in-frame clones and lacks some. The DNA gave D and trimming, while V, J and clone size come from that table. The repertoire includes about 220,000 clones, around 75% of them detected once, and around 5.4% sits in the top ten. This receptor was taken from a human donor in a cohort sampled during active COVID-19. Material: peripheral blood.

CDR3 DNA sequence: TGTGCCAGCGTTTCAATTGGACAATATGGCTACACCTTC. Translating it yields CASVSIGQYGYTF. The V call is TRBV12-3 or TRBV12-4, the J call TRBJ1-2, with D possibly matching TRBD1 (5 bases). This CDR3 has 13 amino acids. V was shortened by 8 bases and J by 5 bases, with 15 bases between the two germline ends.